This record looks at one T cell receptor beta chain sequence and its context. Trimming at V came to 6 bases and at J to 3 bases, leaving 3 bases not matched to a gene. Per germline, CDR1 SQVTM and CDR2 ANQGSEA. The CDR3 covers 12 residues. This sample's treatment: oral pan-JAK inhibitor, 5-10 mg twice daily. These data are taken from a study of CD8+ T cells in alopecia areata. Investigators isolated RNA and reverse transcribed it into cDNA to act as the sequencing template. Only in-frame clones appear in the TCRdb table, and some are missing; sequencing was by immunoSEQ multiplex PCR. Of around 140,000 clones listed, around 50% are singletons.

The sequence came from a human donor with alopecia areata. J is TRBJ2-5 and V is TRBV29-1; the match to TRBD1 covers 8 bases. The sample consisted of CD8+ T cells sorted from blood, taken at week 4, from a patient treated with tofacitinib. CDR3 amino acids: CSVGQDEETQYF. The CDR3, as DNA: TGCAGCGTGGGACAGGATGAAGAGACCCAGTACTTC.